The following is a T cell receptor (beta chain) sequence with its context. The entry originates in a study of blood T cell repertoires in COVID-19. On the study more broadly: The origin of the acute and convalescent COVID-19 samples was the United States, Italy and Spain. Nucleic acid was either cDNA or gDNA, and it came from T cells, B-cell-depleted T cells, or PBMCs.

This CDR3 has 15 residues. Germline loops: CDR1 SGHNT, CDR2 YYREEE (reference sequence). After removal of 3 bases from V and 7 bases from J, the junction contained 7 bases not matched to a gene. Authors' analysis steps: Amplification of reference gene primers provided the estimated nucleated cell counts. This table comes from immunoSEQ multiplex PCR, and its TCRdb copy is limited to in-frame clones, with some not included. V, J and clone size derive from that table, while D and trimming were established from the DNA sequence. The repertoire includes fewer than 150,000 clones, more than 80% of them detected once, and around 10% sits in the top ten.

This chain uses TRBV5-4 with TRBJ1-6; 7 bases match TRBD1. This clonotype was sampled from an elderly woman in a cohort sampled during active or convalescent COVID-19. Sequencing was carried out using peripheral blood. CDR3: CASSSRDSANSPLHF. CDR3 in DNA: TGTGCCAGCAGCTCGCGGGACAGCGCAAATTCACCCCTCCACTTT. Filled out from reference TRBV5-4 and TRBJ1-6, the complete variable domain reads ETGVTQSPTHLIKTRGQQVTLRCSSQSGHNTVSWYQQALGQGPQFIFQYYREEENGRGNFPPRFSGLQFPNYSSELNVNALELDDSALYLCASSSRDSANSPLHFGNGTRLTVT.